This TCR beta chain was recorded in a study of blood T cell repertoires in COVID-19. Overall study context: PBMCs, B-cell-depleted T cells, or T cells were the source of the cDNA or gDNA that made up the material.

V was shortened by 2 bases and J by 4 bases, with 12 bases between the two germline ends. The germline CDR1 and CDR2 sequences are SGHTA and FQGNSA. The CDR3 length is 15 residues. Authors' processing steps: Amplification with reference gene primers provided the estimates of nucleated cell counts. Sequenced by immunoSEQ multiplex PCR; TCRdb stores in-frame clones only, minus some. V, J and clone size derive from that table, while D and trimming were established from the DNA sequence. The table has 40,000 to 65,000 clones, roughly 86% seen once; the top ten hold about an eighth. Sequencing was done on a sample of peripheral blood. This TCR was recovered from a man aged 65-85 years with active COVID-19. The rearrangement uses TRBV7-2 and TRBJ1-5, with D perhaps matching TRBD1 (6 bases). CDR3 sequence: CASSLQGTVNQPQHF. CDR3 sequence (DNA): TGTGCCAGCAGCTTACAGGGGACGGTTAATCAGCCCCAGCATTTT.